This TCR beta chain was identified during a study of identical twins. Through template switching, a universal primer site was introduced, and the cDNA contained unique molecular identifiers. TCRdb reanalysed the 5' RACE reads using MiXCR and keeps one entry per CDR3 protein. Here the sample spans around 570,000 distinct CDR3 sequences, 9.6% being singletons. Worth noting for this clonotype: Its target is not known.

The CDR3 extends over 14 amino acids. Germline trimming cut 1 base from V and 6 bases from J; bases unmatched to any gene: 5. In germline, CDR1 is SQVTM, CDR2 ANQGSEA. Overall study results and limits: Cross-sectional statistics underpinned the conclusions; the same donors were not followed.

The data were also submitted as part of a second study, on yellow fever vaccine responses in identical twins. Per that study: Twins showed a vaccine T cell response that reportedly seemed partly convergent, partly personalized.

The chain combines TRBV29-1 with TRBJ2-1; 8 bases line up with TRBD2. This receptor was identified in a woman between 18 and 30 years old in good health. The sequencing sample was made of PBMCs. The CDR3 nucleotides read TGCAGCGTTGAAGGCGGGAGGCCCGGCAATGAGCAGTTCTTC. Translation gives CSVEGGRPGNEQFF.